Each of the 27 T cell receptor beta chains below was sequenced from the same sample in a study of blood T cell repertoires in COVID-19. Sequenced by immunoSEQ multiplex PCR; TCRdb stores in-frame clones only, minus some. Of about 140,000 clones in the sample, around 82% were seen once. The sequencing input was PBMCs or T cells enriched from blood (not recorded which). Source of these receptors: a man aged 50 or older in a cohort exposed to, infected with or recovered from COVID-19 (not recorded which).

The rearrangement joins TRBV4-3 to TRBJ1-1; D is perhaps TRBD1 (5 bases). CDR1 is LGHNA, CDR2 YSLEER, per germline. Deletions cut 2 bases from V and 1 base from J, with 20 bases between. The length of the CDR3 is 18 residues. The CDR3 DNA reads TGCGCCAGCAGCCAACTTTGGCAGGGTACCTTCGAGAACACTGAAGCTTTCTTT. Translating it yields CASSQLWQGTFENTEAFF.

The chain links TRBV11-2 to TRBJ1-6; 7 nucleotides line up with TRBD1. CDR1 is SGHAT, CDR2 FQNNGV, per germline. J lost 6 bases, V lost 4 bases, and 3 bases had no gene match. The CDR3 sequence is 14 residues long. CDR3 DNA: TGTGCCAGCAGCTCGCGACAGGGTAATTCACCCCTCCACTTT. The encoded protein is CASSSRQGNSPLHF.

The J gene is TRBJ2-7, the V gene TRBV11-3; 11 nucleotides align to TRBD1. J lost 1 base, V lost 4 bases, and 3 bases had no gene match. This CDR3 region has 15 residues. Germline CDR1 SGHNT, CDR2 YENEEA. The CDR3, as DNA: TGTGCCAGCAGCTCCGGGACAGGGGGATCCTACGAGCAGTACTTC. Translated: CASSSGTGGSYEQYF. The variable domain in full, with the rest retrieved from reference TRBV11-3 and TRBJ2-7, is EAGVVQSPRYKIIEKKQPVAFWCNPISGHNTLYWYLQNLGQGPELLIRYENEEAVDDSQLPKDRFSAERLKGVDSTLKIQPAELGDSAVYLCASSSGTGGSYEQYFGPGTRLTVT.

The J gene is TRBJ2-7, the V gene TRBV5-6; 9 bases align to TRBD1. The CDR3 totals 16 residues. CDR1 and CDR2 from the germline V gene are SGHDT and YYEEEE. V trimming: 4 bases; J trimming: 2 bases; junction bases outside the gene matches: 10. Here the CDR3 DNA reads TGTGCCAGCAGCCCCCAAACAGGGGGCGCCGCCTACGAGCAGTACTTC. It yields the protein CASSPQTGGAAYEQYF.

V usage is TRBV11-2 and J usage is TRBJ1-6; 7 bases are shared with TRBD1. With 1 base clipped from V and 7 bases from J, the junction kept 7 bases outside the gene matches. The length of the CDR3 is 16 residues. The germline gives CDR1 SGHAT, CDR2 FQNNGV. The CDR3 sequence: CASSLAVTGPNSPLHF. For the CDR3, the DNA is TGTGCCAGCAGCTTAGCAGTGACAGGGCCCAATTCACCCCTCCACTTT.

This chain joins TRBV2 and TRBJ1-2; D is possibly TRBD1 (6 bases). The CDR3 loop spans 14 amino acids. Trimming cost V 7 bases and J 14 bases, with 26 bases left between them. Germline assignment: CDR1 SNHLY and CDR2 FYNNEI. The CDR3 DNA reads TGTGCCAGCATCGAACAGGGTGGGCCTCTTCGTTCGACCTTC. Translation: CASIEQGGPLRSTF.

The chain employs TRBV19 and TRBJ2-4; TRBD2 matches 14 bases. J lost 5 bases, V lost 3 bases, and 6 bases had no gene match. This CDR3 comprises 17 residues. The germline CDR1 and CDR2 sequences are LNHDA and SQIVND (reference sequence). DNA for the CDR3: TGTGCCAGTAGTATGAGACTAGCGGGAGGGCGTGAAAACATTCAGTACTTC. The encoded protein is CASSMRLAGGRENIQYF.

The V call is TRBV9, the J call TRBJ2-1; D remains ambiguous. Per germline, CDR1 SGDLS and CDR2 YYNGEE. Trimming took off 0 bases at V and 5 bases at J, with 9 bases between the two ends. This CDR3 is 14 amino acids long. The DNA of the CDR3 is TGTGCCAGCAGCGTAGGGCAGTTGGACAATGAGCAGTTCTTC. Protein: CASSVGQLDNEQFF.

This CDR3 reads CASSENRDGYTF. In nucleotides, the CDR3 is TGTGCCAGCAGTGAGAACAGAGATGGCTACACCTTC. V gene TRBV2 combines with J gene TRBJ1-2; D is unresolved. This CDR3 contains 12 residues. CDR1 and CDR2 (germline): SNHLY, FYNNEI. Trimming stripped 3 bases from V and 6 bases from J, with 8 bases between.

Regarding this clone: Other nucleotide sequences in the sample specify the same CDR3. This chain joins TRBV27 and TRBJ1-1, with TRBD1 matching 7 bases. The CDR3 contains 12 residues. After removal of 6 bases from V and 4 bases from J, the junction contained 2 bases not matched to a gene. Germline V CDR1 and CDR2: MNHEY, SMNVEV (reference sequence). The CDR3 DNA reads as TGTGCCAGCAGGACAGGGAGCACTGAAGCTTTCTTT. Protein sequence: CASRTGSTEAFF.

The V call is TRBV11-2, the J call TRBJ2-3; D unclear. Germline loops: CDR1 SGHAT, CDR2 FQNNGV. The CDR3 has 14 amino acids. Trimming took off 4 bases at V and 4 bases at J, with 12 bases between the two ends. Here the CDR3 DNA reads TGTGCCAGCAGCTCACCCCCGGGTTCAGATACGCAGTATTTT. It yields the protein CASSSPPGSDTQYF.

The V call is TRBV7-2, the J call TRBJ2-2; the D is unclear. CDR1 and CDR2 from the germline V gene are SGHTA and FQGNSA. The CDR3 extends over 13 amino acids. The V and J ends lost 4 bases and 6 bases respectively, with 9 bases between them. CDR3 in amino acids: CASSSLSAGELFF. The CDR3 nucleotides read TGTGCCAGCAGCTCCTTATCGGCCGGGGAGCTGTTTTTT.

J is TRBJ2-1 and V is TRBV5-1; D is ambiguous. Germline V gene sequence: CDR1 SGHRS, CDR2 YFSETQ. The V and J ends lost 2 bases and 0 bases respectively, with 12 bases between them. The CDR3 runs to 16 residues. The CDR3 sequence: CASSLQLTSSYNEQFF. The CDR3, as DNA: TGCGCCAGCAGCTTACAGCTCACGAGCTCCTACAATGAGCAGTTCTTC.

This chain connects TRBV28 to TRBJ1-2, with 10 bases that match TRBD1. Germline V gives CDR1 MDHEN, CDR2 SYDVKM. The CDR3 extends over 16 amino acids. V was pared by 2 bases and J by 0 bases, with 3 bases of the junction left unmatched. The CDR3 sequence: CASSLDRGPTNYGYTF. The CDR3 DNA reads TGTGCCAGCAGTTTAGACAGGGGGCCAACTAACTATGGCTACACCTTC.

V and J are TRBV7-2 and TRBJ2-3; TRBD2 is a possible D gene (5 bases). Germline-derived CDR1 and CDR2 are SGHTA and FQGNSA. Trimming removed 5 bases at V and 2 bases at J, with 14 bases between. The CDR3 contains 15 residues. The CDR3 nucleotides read TGTGCCAGCAGCCCCCCCGGACTGATCACAGATACGCAGTATTTT. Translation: CASSPPGLITDTQYF.

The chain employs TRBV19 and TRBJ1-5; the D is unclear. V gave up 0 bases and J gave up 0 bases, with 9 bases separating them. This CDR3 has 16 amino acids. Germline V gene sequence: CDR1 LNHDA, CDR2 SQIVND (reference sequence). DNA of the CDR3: TGTGCCAGTAGTATAGAGACTGGTTATAGCAATCAGCCCCAGCATTTT. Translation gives CASSIETGYSNQPQHF. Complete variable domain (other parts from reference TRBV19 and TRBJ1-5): DGGITQSPKYLFRKEGQNVTLSCEQNLNHDAMYWYRQDPGQGLRLIYYSQIVNDFQKGDIAEGYSVSREKKESFPLTVTSAQKNPTAFYLCASSIETGYSNQPQHFGDGTRLSIL.

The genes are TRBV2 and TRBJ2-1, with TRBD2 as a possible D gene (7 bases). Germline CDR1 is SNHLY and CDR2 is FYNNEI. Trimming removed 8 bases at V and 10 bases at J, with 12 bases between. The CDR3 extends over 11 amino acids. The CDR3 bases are TGTGCCAGCGGGGAGGGGGAAGAGCAGTTCTTC. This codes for CASGEGEEQFF.

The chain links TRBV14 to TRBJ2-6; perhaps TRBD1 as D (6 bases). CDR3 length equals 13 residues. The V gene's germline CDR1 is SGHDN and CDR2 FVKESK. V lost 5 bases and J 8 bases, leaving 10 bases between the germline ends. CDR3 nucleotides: TGTGCCAGCAGCGTACAGGGACCCAACGTCCTGACTTTC. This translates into CASSVQGPNVLTF.

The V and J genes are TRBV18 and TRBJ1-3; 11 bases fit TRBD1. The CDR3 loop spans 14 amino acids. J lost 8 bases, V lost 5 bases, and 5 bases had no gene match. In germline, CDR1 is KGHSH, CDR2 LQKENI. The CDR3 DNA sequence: TGTGCCAGCTCAAGTCCGGGACAGGGGGACACCATATATTTT. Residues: CASSSPGQGDTIYF.

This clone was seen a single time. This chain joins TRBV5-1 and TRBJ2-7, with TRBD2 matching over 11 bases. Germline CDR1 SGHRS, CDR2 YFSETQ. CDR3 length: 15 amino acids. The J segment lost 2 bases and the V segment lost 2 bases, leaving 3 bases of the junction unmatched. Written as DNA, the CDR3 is TGCGCCAGCAGCTTCGGGACTAGCGGCGCCTACGAGCAGTACTTC. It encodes CASSFGTSGAYEQYF.

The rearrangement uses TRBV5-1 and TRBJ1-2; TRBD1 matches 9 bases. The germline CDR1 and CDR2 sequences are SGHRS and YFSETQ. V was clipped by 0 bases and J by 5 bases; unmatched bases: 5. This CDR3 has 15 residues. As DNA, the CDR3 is TGCGCCAGCAGCTTGGAAGGGACAGGGCGTTATGGCTACACCTTC. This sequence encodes CASSLEGTGRYGYTF. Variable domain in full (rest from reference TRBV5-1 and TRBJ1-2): KAGVTQTPRYLIKTRGQQVTLSCSPISGHRSVSWYQQTPGQGLQFLFEYFSETQRNKGNFPGRFSGRQFSNSRSEMNVSTLELGDSALYLCASSLEGTGRYGYTFGSGTRLTVV.

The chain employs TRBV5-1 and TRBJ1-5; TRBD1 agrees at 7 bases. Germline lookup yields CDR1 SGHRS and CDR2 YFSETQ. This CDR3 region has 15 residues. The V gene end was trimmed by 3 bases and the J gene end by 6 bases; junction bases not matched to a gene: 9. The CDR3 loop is CASSSAGGIGQPQHF. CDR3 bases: TGCGCCAGCAGCTCAGCAGGGGGAATCGGTCAGCCCCAGCATTTT.

For the CDR3, the DNA is TGTGCCAGTAGTCTCCGGACAGGGGGTTATAATTCACCCCTCCACTTT. It translates to CASSLRTGGYNSPLHF. The chain joins TRBV19 to TRBJ1-6, with 10 positions matching TRBD1. V trimming: 5 bases; J trimming: 4 bases; junction bases outside the gene matches: 5. Germline CDR1 reads LNHDA; CDR2 reads SQIVND (reference sequence). The CDR3 has 16 residues.

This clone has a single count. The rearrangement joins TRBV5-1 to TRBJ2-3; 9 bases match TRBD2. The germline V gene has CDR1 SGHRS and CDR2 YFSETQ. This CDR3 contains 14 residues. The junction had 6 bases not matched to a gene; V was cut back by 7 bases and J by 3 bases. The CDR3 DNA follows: TGCGCCAGCTCCCCGCGGGGGGGAACAGATACGCAGTATTTT. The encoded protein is CASSPRGGTDTQYF.

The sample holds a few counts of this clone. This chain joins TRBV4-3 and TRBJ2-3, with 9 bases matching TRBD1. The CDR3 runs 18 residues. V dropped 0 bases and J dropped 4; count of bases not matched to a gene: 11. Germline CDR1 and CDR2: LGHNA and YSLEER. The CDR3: CASSQELRDRDRSDTQYF. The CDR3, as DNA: TGCGCCAGCAGCCAAGAACTCCGGGACAGGGATCGGTCAGATACGCAGTATTTT.

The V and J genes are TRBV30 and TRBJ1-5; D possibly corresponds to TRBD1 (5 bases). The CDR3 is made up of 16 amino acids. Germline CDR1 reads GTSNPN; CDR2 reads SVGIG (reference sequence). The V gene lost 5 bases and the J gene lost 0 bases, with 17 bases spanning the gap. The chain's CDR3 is CAWDTGTVYSNQPQHF. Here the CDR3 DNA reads TGTGCCTGGGACACAGGTACCGTTTATAGCAATCAGCCCCAGCATTTT. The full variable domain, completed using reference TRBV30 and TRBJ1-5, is SQTIHQWPATLVQPVGSPLSLECTVEGTSNPNLYWYRQAAGRGLQLLFYSVGIGQISSEVPQNLSASRPQDRQFILSSKKLLLSDSGFYLCAWDTGTVYSNQPQHFGDGTRLSIL.

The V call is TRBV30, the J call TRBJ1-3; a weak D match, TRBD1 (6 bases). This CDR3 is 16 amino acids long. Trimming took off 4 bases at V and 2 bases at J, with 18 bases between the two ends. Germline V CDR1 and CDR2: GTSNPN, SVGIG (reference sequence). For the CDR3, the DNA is TGTGCCTGGAATCCTATGGACAGTCGAACTGGAAACACCATATATTTT. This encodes CAWNPMDSRTGNTIYF.